The sequence of this T cell receptor (beta chain) was determined in a study of T cells in Graves' hyperthyroidism and ophthalmopathy (dated by TCRdb to between 2017 and 2020). In terms of the full investigation: Peripheral blood samples were taken at the time of initial diagnosis, prior to any treatment. To identify distinguishing TCR V-J signatures, a discovery cohort of 100 or so patients was used, comprising 43 with Graves' ophthalmopathy and about 59 with stable Graves' hyperthyroidism. Prospective prediction of ophthalmopathy was tested in an independent validation cohort of 18 to 20 hyperthyroidism patients and 17 patients who later progressed to ophthalmopathy. The 100 discovery patients were randomly split 7:3 into training and test sets. Thyroid tissue and blood T-cell repertoires from six Graves' hyperthyroidism patients were also compared in the study. Once sampling was done, hyperthyroidism patients were given methimazole at a starting dose of 30 mg daily, whereas ophthalmopathy patients were given high-dose intravenous methylprednisolone. The paper describes TCR Vbeta CDR3 sequencing of some 130 peripheral blood samples, made up of 40 to 45 ophthalmopathy patients, around 78 hyperthyroidism patients and 17 progressor patients.

The paper's findings and limits, for the study overall: No statistical method was used to fix the sample size in advance, and group allocation was not hidden from the investigators. In validation, the model predicted progression to ophthalmopathy a median of roughly six months before onset, with 70% to 71% sensitivity and roughly 73% specificity. Most expanded thyroid clonotypes (frequency above 0.001) were also found in blood, which suggests that blood repertoires may mirror thyroid immune responses. A 13 V-J signature model separated ophthalmopathy from stable hyperthyroidism, with around 90% sensitivity and roughly 84% specificity in cross-validation and 80%/75% in testing.

Looking up the germline V gene (reference sequence) yields CDR1 DFQATT and CDR2 SNEGSKA. The junction carries 9 bases between V and J, which are trimmed by 0 bases and 0 bases respectively. Including the terminal cysteine and phenylalanine, the CDR3 comprises 15 residues. The kept DNA is CDR3 alone, 45 bases in frame from the first base. Graves' hyperthyroidism was defined as stable when no progression to ophthalmopathy occurred over 18 months of follow-up. Hyperthyroidism patients were newly diagnosed, with disease duration under 2 months, and aged 18 to 65 years. Exclusion was applied to patients with uncontrolled infections, other autoimmune diseases, pregnancy or lactation. Diagnoses were established on the basis of clinical symptoms, serum thyroxine and TRAb, thyroid ultrasound, and orbital computed tomography. PBMCs were separated from roughly 10 ml of fresh peripheral blood using Ficoll-Paque density gradient centrifugation. Total RNA was extracted using Trizol reagent, and RNA quality was assessed on an Agilent 2100 Bioanalyzer.

With respect to this clonotype: This clone's antigen is unknown. Base qualities are not at hand, and no much larger clone is one base apart.

The TCR beta CDR3 regions were amplified from RNA transcripts. The first round of RT-PCR for the TCR CDR3 was performed with the HTBI primer set and the Qiagen OneStep RT-PCR kit. A second multiplex PCR round built the libraries, followed by size selection and purification. Libraries were sequenced paired-end with 100 bp reads on an Illumina HiSeq2000. The study's own analysis went as follows. SOAPnuke was used to process the raw data, removing reads that contained adapters or uncalled bases, had a mean Phred below 15, or lacked an exact match to the constant primer or identifier. COPE v1.2.5 was used to merge the high-quality paired reads, and each unique nucleotide sequence was defined as a clonotype. Clonotypes were aligned to IMGT TRBV, TRBD and TRBJ reference segments using MiTCR v1.1. Analysis was restricted to V-J combinations with a frequency above 0.0001, which covered over 98% of repertoires. The TCS score was defined as F50 (clonal expansion) divided by E x V (chaos), with BLOSUM62-based TCRdist calculated between CDR3 peptides within each V-J. Welch's t-statistics and random forest reduced fewer than 550 V-J features to roughly 13, which were used in a naive Bayes classifier (R e1071). TCRdb reprocessed the public reads (quality trimming at Q25 with fastp, clone calling with MiXCR) and kept in-frame beta chains. Each CDR3 protein gets just one entry, which takes the most common genes and DNA from the rows behind it. These V and J calls originate from TCRdb's pipeline instead of the authors' own analysis. Counted in this sample were 650,000 to 700,000 distinct CDR3 sequences; 15% to 20% of them appeared once. The ten biggest clones cover around 15% of the sample.

This receptor was taken from a man aged 45-60 years with Graves' hyperthyroidism. Recombination linked TRBV20-1 to TRBJ2-1; no D segment can be confidently identified. Sequences were obtained from blood. The CDR3 corresponds to CSAREAPSSYNEQFF. The nucleotide sequence reads as follows: TGCAGTGCTAGAGAAGCTCCCAGCTCCTACAATGAGCAGTTCTTC.